This entry is about one T cell receptor beta chain. This record belongs to a study of blood T cell repertoires in COVID-19. Study-wide context: Acute and convalescent COVID-19 specimens originated in the United States, Italy and Spain. T cells, B-cell-depleted T cells, or PBMCs supplied cDNA or gDNA.

Original processing notes: Reference gene primer amplification in the assay estimated nucleated cell counts. Libraries were prepared by immunoSEQ multiplex PCR; TCRdb keeps only in-frame clonotypes and omits some of them. The V and J calls and clone size were taken over from that table, and D and trimming were inferred from the DNA. Among 45,000 to 50,000 clones listed, more than 70% were seen once. The sample comprised peripheral blood. The sequence came from a woman aged 60-75 years with acute or convalescent COVID-19.

This CDR3 reads CASSQDGARAQYF. The CDR3 nucleotides are TGCGCCAGCAGCCAAGATGGGGCCCGGGCGCAGTATTTT. The V call is TRBV4-1, the J call TRBJ2-3, with D perhaps matching TRBD1 (5 bases). Germline V gives CDR1 MGHRA, CDR2 YSYEKL. The CDR3 consists of 13 residues. Trimming stripped 0 bases from V and 10 bases from J, with 11 bases between.